These 26 T cell receptor beta chains share one sample of origin, sequenced in a study of cytomegalovirus exposure and HLA in healthy donors. Libraries were prepared by immunoSEQ multiplex PCR; TCRdb keeps only in-frame clonotypes and omits some of them. The sample lists some 200,000 clones, around nine tenths occurring once. The sequenced sample was PBMCs. These receptors were obtained from a man between 25 and 39 years old in good health and CMV-seropositive.

The rearrangement uses TRBV7-3 and TRBJ1-2; tentatively, D is TRBD1 (5 bases). Germline V gives CDR1 SGHTA, CDR2 FQGTGA. Trimming removed 5 bases at V and 7 bases at J, with 26 bases between. The CDR3 is made up of 17 amino acids. This CDR3 reads CASSREIRGTGQVGYTF. CDR3 nucleotides: TGTGCCAGCAGCCGGGAGATTCGGGGGACGGGTCAAGTTGGCTACACCTTC.

V gene TRBV27 combines with J gene TRBJ1-1, with 8 bases fitting TRBD1. The V segment lost 2 bases and the J segment 6 bases; nucleotides outside the gene matches: 8. CDR3 length: 15 amino acids. From germline, CDR1 is MNHEY and CDR2 SMNVEV (reference sequence). CDR3 nucleotides: TGTGCCAGCAGTTTAACAGGGGGTCTTTCCGCTGAAGCTTTCTTT. Protein: CASSLTGGLSAEAFF.

This sequence joins TRBV2 and TRBJ2-7, with a weak D call TRBD1 (8 bases). Germline V gene sequence: CDR1 SNHLY, CDR2 FYNNEI. V dropped 6 bases and J dropped 2 bases, with 17 bases sitting between them. The CDR3 length is 15 residues. The CDR3 loop is CASRGNRGGAYEQYF. DNA of the CDR3: TGTGCCAGCAGAGGGAACAGGGGGGGGGCCTACGAGCAGTACTTC.

The rearrangement joins TRBV9 to TRBJ2-1; 7 nucleotides match TRBD2. This CDR3 region has 17 residues. The J segment lost 1 base and the V segment lost 3 bases, leaving 10 bases of the junction unmatched. Germline assignment: CDR1 SGDLS and CDR2 YYNGEE. The chain's CDR3 is CASSAGLSTLSYNEQFF. CDR3 nucleotide sequence: TGTGCCAGCAGCGCGGGACTATCTACTTTATCCTACAATGAGCAGTTCTTC.

This chain links TRBV6-1 with TRBJ1-5; D gene ambiguous. This CDR3 has 16 amino acids. Trimming took 2 bases from V and 2 from J, leaving 13 bases between them. The germline V gene has CDR1 MNHNS and CDR2 SASEGT. The CDR3 bases are TGTGCCAGCAGTGAATCTCGGGGTAGTGGCAATCAGCCCCAGCATTTT. Its protein is CASSESRGSGNQPQHF.

This sequence joins TRBV5-1 and TRBJ2-1, with TRBD2 matching 7 bases. Germline CDR1 and CDR2: SGHRS and YFSETQ. The CDR3 length is 14 residues. Trimming cost V 6 bases and J 5 bases; bases outside gene matches: 8. The CDR3 spells CASTASGYHNEQFF. The CDR3 DNA sequence: TGCGCCAGCACCGCTAGCGGATATCACAATGAGCAGTTCTTC.

The chain has TRBV30 and TRBJ1-2; no definite D call. The CDR3 covers 11 residues. The V end lost 5 bases, the J end lost 6 bases, and 10 bases lay between the germline ends. CDR1 is GTSNPN and CDR2 is SVGIG in the germline V gene (reference sequence). The CDR3 DNA is TGTGCCTGGTCTAGGGTTAATGGCTACACCTTC. Protein sequence: CAWSRVNGYTF.

The J gene is TRBJ2-7, the V gene TRBV6-5; D uncertain. V dropped 6 bases and J dropped 1 base, with 13 bases sitting between them. The length of the CDR3 is 14 residues. Per the germline V gene, CDR1 is MNHEY and CDR2 is SVGAGI. CDR3 loop: CASSRTVGSYEQYF. Written as DNA, the CDR3 is TGTGCCAGCAGCAGGACGGTTGGATCCTACGAGCAGTACTTC.

The rearrangement links TRBV27 to TRBJ1-5; TRBD1 is a possible D gene (6 bases). This CDR3 is 15 amino acids long. V lost 5 bases and J lost 2, with 13 bases in between. The germline V gene has CDR1 MNHEY and CDR2 SMNVEV (reference sequence). The DNA of the CDR3 is TGTGCCAGCAGTATGGACAGATCAGGCAATCAGCCCCAGCATTTT. It translates to CASSMDRSGNQPQHF.

The chain has TRBV28 and TRBJ2-7; a weak D match, TRBD2 (7 bases). The CDR3 consists of 16 residues. V lost 3 bases to trimming and J lost 0 bases, with 15 bases between them. In germline, CDR1 is MDHEN, CDR2 SYDVKM. CDR3 in amino acids: CASSLWGGASSYEQYF. The CDR3 region has the DNA TGTGCCAGCAGTTTGTGGGGGGGCGCTAGCTCCTACGAGCAGTACTTC.

This clone was observed a handful of times. This sequence joins TRBV30 and TRBJ1-2; no clear D. The CDR3 is made up of 12 amino acids. V dropped 5 bases and J dropped 2 bases, with 9 bases sitting between them. Germline lookup yields CDR1 GTSNPN and CDR2 SVGIG (reference sequence). The CDR3 spells CAWSKENYGYTF. The DNA for the CDR3 is TGTGCCTGGTCCAAGGAGAACTATGGCTACACCTTC.

The chain combines TRBV5-1 with TRBJ2-7; a possible D gene is TRBD2 (6 bases). This CDR3 is 12 amino acids long. Per the germline V gene, CDR1 is SGHRS and CDR2 is YFSETQ. CDR3 region: CASLGGRDSPLV. The CDR3 coding sequence is TGCGCCAGCCTAGGTGGGCGGGACTCCCCACTCGTC.

The chain links TRBV4-2 to TRBJ2-3; maybe TRBD2 (5 bases). Germline CDR1 LGHNA, CDR2 YNFKEQ. The CDR3 sequence is 15 residues long. Trimming cost V 4 bases and J 8 bases, with 19 bases left between them. The CDR3 protein is CASSLSSGSLGTQYF. The CDR3 DNA follows: TGTGCCAGCAGCCTGTCCTCGGGGTCTCTTGGTACGCAGTATTTT.

The rearrangement uses TRBV6-6 and TRBJ2-7; D might be TRBD1 (5 bases). Germline CDR1 MNHNY, CDR2 SVGAGI (reference sequence). The ends were cut back, 5 bases at V and 5 bases at J, with 22 bases in the middle. The CDR3 extends over 16 amino acids. The CDR3 is CASSQWPWGDLDEQYF. The DNA for the CDR3 is TGTGCCAGCAGTCAATGGCCGTGGGGCGACCTTGACGAGCAGTACTTC.

The genes are TRBV5-1 and TRBJ2-3, with 7 positions matching TRBD1. Germline CDR1 reads SGHRS; CDR2 reads YFSETQ. The CDR3 consists of 13 residues. The V segment lost 4 bases and the J segment 5 bases; nucleotides outside the gene matches: 4. The CDR3 reads CASSRNRGDTQYF. CDR3 DNA: TGCGCCAGCAGCCGGAACAGGGGAGATACGCAGTATTTT. The whole variable domain, remainder taken from reference TRBV5-1 and TRBJ2-3, is KAGVTQTPRYLIKTRGQQVTLSCSPISGHRSVSWYQQTPGQGLQFLFEYFSETQRNKGNFPGRFSGRQFSNSRSEMNVSTLELGDSALYLCASSRNRGDTQYFGPGTRLTVL.

V gene TRBV9 combines with J gene TRBJ2-1; TRBD2 matches at 10 bases. CDR3 length equals 18 residues. The J segment lost 5 bases and the V segment lost 0 bases, leaving 11 bases of the junction unmatched. Per germline, CDR1 SGDLS and CDR2 YYNGEE. The CDR3 spells CASSVEGSGRPNNNEQFF. The CDR3 DNA sequence: TGTGCCAGCAGCGTAGAGGGTAGCGGGAGGCCGAATAACAATGAGCAGTTCTTC.

The chain employs TRBV28 and TRBJ1-5; 9 positions agree with TRBD1. The CDR3 consists of 15 residues. V shed 5 bases and J 5 bases; nucleotides not matched to a gene: 7. Germline assignment: CDR1 MDHEN and CDR2 SYDVKM. CDR3 bases: TGTGCCAGCAGTGCCCCGGGACAGGGAGATCAGCCCCAGCATTTT. Translation gives CASSAPGQGDQPQHF.

The chain is built from TRBV9 and TRBJ2-6; D unresolved. The CDR3 length is 16 residues. Deletions cut 2 bases from V and 0 bases from J, with 9 bases between. Germline values: CDR1 SGDLS, CDR2 YYNGEE. CDR3: CASSVSRSSGANVLTF. In DNA form, the CDR3 reads TGTGCCAGCAGCGTCTCCCGAAGCTCTGGGGCCAACGTCCTGACTTTC.

This clone was seen just once. This chain links TRBV6-1 with TRBJ2-7; D gene unclear. This CDR3 spans 15 amino acids. The germline gives CDR1 MNHNS, CDR2 SASEGT. V was clipped by 1 base and J by 5 bases, with 15 bases between them. The CDR3 is CASSEVSVRIHEQYF. As DNA, the CDR3 is TGTGCCAGCAGTGAAGTGAGCGTCAGGATCCACGAGCAGTACTTC.

CDR3 region: CASSPSSGASTDTQYF. DNA for the CDR3: TGCGCCAGCAGCCCCTCTAGCGGAGCTAGCACAGATACGCAGTATTTT. The chain uses TRBV5-1 and TRBJ2-3; 7 nucleotides line up with TRBD2. Germline CDR1 is SGHRS and CDR2 is YFSETQ. This CDR3 has 16 amino acids. V shed 4 bases, J shed 0 bases, and the junction held 8 bases outside the gene matches.

The genes are TRBV28 and TRBJ1-2, with D hard to call. Trimming cost V 6 bases and J 7 bases, with 12 bases left between them. The CDR3 is 12 amino acids. Germline V CDR1 and CDR2: MDHEN, SYDVKM. CDR3: CASRGPAGGYTF. The CDR3 region has the DNA TGTGCCAGCAGGGGCCCCGCCGGTGGCTACACCTTC.

V gene TRBV6-5 combines with J gene TRBJ2-7; TRBD2 matches 9 bases. Germline V lookup: CDR1 MNHEY, CDR2 SVGAGI. V lost 4 bases, J lost 3 bases, and 4 bases stayed unmatched. This CDR3 is built from 14 residues. This CDR3 reads CASSWASGIYEQYF. The CDR3 nucleotides are TGTGCCAGCAGTTGGGCTAGCGGGATCTACGAGCAGTACTTC.

This chain connects TRBV19 to TRBJ1-1, with 9 bases matching TRBD1. This CDR3 region has 15 residues. CDR1 is LNHDA, CDR2 SQIVND, per germline (reference sequence). V shed 1 base and J 6 bases; nucleotides not matched to a gene: 6. The chain's CDR3 is CASSIARDRDPEAFF. The CDR3 DNA sequence: TGTGCCAGTAGTATAGCCCGGGACAGGGACCCTGAAGCTTTCTTT.

This sequence joins TRBV18 and TRBJ2-3, with D possibly TRBD1 on 6 matching bases. Germline-derived CDR1 and CDR2 are KGHSH and LQKENI. V lost 1 base to trimming and J lost 4 bases, with 9 bases between them. The CDR3 loop spans 14 amino acids. CDR3 DNA sequence: TGTGCCAGCTCACCACGGGCAGGGGCAGATACGCAGTATTTT. Translation gives CASSPRAGADTQYF.

The chain links TRBV28 to TRBJ2-3; 7 bases line up with TRBD2. V trimming: 5 bases; J trimming: 1 base; junction bases outside the gene matches: 6. There are 15 residues in the CDR3. Germline values: CDR1 MDHEN, CDR2 SYDVKM. CDR3: CASSPRLAGTDTQYF. For the CDR3, the DNA is TGTGCCAGCAGTCCTCGACTAGCTGGCACAGATACGCAGTATTTT.

This clone was seen a single time. The chain has TRBV7-9 and TRBJ1-1; 7 nucleotides agree with TRBD1. V lost 1 base, J lost 1 base, and 6 bases stayed unmatched. This CDR3 has 16 amino acids. The germline CDR1 and CDR2 sequences are SEHNR and FQNEAQ (reference sequence). CDR3 nucleotides: TGTGCCAGCAGCTTAGAAGGGACAGTTAGGAACACTGAAGCTTTCTTT. Protein: CASSLEGTVRNTEAFF.